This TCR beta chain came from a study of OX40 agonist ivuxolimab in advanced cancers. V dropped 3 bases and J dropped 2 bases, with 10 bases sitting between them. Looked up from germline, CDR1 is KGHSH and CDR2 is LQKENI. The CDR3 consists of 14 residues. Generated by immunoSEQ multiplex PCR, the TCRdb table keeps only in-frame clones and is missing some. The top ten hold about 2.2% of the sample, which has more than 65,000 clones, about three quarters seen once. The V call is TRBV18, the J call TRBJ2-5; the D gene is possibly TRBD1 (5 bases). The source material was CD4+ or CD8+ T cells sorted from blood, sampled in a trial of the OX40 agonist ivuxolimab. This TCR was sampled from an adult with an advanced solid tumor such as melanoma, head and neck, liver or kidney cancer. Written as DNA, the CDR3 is TGTGCCAGCTCACCTCTGGGGCTACAAGAGACCCAGTACTTC. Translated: CASSPLGLQETQYF.